These 20 T cell receptor beta chains were all obtained from the same sample, sequenced in a study of graft-versus-host responses after intestinal transplantation. The antigens of these receptors remain unknown. Only in-frame clones appear in the TCRdb table, and some are missing; sequencing was by immunoSEQ multiplex PCR. This table has around 130,000 clones, more than 90% appearing once. The sequencing used unstimulated CD4+ T cells sorted from spleen or lymph node cells, collected before intestinal transplant. Receptor source: a human donor who received an intestinal transplant.

This chain uses TRBV7-7 with TRBJ2-1; 9 bases are a match to TRBD1. The CDR3 is 18 amino acids. Per germline, CDR1 SSHAT and CDR2 FNYEAQ (reference sequence). J lost 2 bases, V lost 5 bases, and 13 bases had no gene match. The CDR3 DNA follows: TGTGCCAGCAGCCTGACGAAAGGTCGACAGGGGGCCTACAATGAGCAGTTCTTC. Translated: CASSLTKGRQGAYNEQFF.

The J gene is TRBJ1-1, the V gene TRBV2; D may be TRBD1 (6 bases). Per the germline V gene, CDR1 is SNHLY and CDR2 is FYNNEI. The ends were cut back, 2 bases at V and 1 base at J, with 11 bases in the middle. This CDR3 has 15 residues. This chain's CDR3 is CASSEHREGNTEAFF. The DNA for the CDR3 is TGTGCCAGCAGTGAACACAGGGAGGGGAACACTGAAGCTTTCTTT.

The rearrangement uses TRBV2 and TRBJ2-4; D perhaps matches TRBD1 (5 bases). The CDR3 contains 12 residues. Germline assignment: CDR1 SNHLY and CDR2 FYNNEI. V gave up 8 bases and J gave up 12 bases, with 17 bases separating them. The CDR3 is CASSSPGPYQYF. CDR3 nucleotide sequence: TGTGCCAGCTCCTCACCAGGGCCCTATCAGTACTTC. Filled out from reference TRBV2 and TRBJ2-4, the complete variable domain reads EPEVTQTPSHQVTQMGQEVILRCVPISNHLYFYWYRQILGQKVEFLVSFYNNEISEKSEIFDDQFSVERPDGSNFTLKIRSTKLEDSAMYFCASSSPGPYQYFGAGTRLSVL.

The V gene is TRBV7-9, the J gene TRBJ2-1; no clear D. Germline V lookup: CDR1 SEHNR, CDR2 FQNEAQ (reference sequence). V lost 6 bases and J lost 2, with 14 bases in between. The CDR3 contains 15 residues. The CDR3, as DNA: TGTGCCAGCAGTTTCCCATCCACCACCTACAATGAGCAGTTCTTC. Its translation is CASSFPSTTYNEQFF.

This sequence joins TRBV30 and TRBJ2-7; a weak D match, TRBD2 (7 bases). The CDR3 has 12 residues. From germline, CDR1 is GTSNPN and CDR2 SVGIG (reference sequence). Trimming pared 6 bases from V and 6 bases from J, leaving 15 bases between. CDR3 protein: CACSAGGPEQYF. As DNA, the CDR3 is TGTGCCTGCTCCGCCGGGGGGCCCGAGCAGTACTTC.

The genes are TRBV5-6 and TRBJ1-2; D may be TRBD1 (5 bases). CDR1 is SGHDT and CDR2 is YYEEEE in the germline V gene. This CDR3 is 14 amino acids long. Trimming cost V 4 bases and J 5 bases, with 15 bases left between them. CDR3 DNA sequence: TGTGCCAGCAGCCTCCCCGGTCAGGGTTATGGCTACACCTTC. Its translation: CASSLPGQGYGYTF.

V is TRBV5-6 and J is TRBJ1-2; D call uncertain. The CDR3 runs to 12 residues. CDR1 and CDR2 (germline): SGHDT, YYEEEE. V was shortened by 0 bases and J by 8 bases, with 8 bases between the two germline ends. The CDR3 DNA follows: TGTGCCAGCAGCTTGGGGCCCCGGGGCTACACCTTC. It specifies CASSLGPRGYTF.

Only one count was recorded for this clone. This CDR3 is CASSFPPPGLVVHEQFF. CDR3 DNA: TGTGCCAGCAGCTTTCCGCCCCCGGGACTAGTCGTTCATGAGCAGTTCTTC. The gene calls are TRBV7-9 and TRBJ2-1, with 8 nucleotides matching TRBD2. The CDR3 totals 17 residues. Per germline, CDR1 SEHNR and CDR2 FQNEAQ (reference sequence). J lost 8 bases, V lost 3 bases, and 15 bases had no gene match.

The CDR3 region has the DNA TGTGCCAGCAGTTTAGAAGGGGGCGTAAATAATTCACCCCTCCACTTT. Translating it yields CASSLEGGVNNSPLHF. The genes are TRBV27 and TRBJ1-6, with 7 nucleotides matching TRBD1. The CDR3 has 16 amino acids. After removal of 2 bases from V and 5 bases from J, the junction contained 6 bases not matched to a gene. CDR1 and CDR2 (germline): MNHEY, SMNVEV (reference sequence).

CDR3 nucleotides: TGCGCCAGCAGAAGACTAGCGGGGGGCCTGGTGGGGCACAATGAGCAGTTCTTC. It is translated as CASRRLAGGLVGHNEQFF. This chain connects TRBV5-1 to TRBJ2-1; TRBD2 aligns across 13 bases. The germline CDR1 and CDR2 sequences are SGHRS and YFSETQ. V lost 5 bases to trimming and J lost 5 bases; unmatched junction nucleotides: 13. The CDR3 has 18 amino acids.

The rearrangement uses TRBV25-1 and TRBJ1-4, with a possible D match to TRBD1 (6 bases). Trimming took off 6 bases at V and 5 bases at J, with 16 bases between the two ends. CDR1 MGHDK and CDR2 SYGVNS come from the germline V gene. The CDR3 totals 15 residues. For the CDR3, the DNA is TGTGCCAGCAGCCGGGACACCAAGCTGAATGAAAAACTGTTTTTT. Encoded protein: CASSRDTKLNEKLFF.

The rearrangement links TRBV11-2 to TRBJ2-2; no reliable D call. V was shortened by 0 bases and J by 7 bases, with 6 bases between the two germline ends. There are 13 residues in the CDR3. From germline, CDR1 is SGHAT and CDR2 FQNNGV. DNA for the CDR3: TGTGCCAGCAGCTTAGATCGGTACGGGGAGCTGTTTTTT. Translation: CASSLDRYGELFF.

This clone has only one observation. The chain recombines TRBV28 with TRBJ2-5; D remains unclear. V was cut by 5 bases and J by 5 bases, with 6 bases left in between. The CDR3 loop spans 11 amino acids. Per the germline V gene, CDR1 is MDHEN and CDR2 is SYDVKM. The CDR3 sequence: CASSPRETQYF. The CDR3 nucleotides read TGTGCCAGCAGTCCTCGGGAGACCCAGTACTTC.

The J gene is TRBJ1-1, the V gene TRBV7-3; 12 bases line up with TRBD1. CDR1 SGHTA and CDR2 FQGTGA come from the germline V gene. This CDR3 is 19 amino acids long. V shed 1 base and J 4 bases; nucleotides not matched to a gene: 13. CDR3 nucleotides: TGTGCCAGCAGCTTAAAAAAAACCGGGACAGGGGGCTTTCGCACTGAAGCTTTCTTT. It specifies CASSLKKTGTGGFRTEAFF.

The CDR3 DNA is TGTGCCAGCAGTAGGGACAGGAAACCGGACAATGAGCAGTTCTTC. Its protein is CASSRDRKPDNEQFF. The chain couples TRBV6-5 to TRBJ2-1, with TRBD1 identical over 8 bases. Germline CDR1 MNHEY, CDR2 SVGAGI. Germline trimming cut 5 bases from V and 5 bases from J; bases unmatched to any gene: 8. The CDR3 loop spans 15 amino acids.

This chain uses TRBV7-9 with TRBJ1-6; D may be TRBD1 (5 bases). Deletions cut 4 bases from V and 0 bases from J, with 13 bases between. The germline V gene has CDR1 SEHNR and CDR2 FQNEAQ (reference sequence). CDR3 length: 17 amino acids. The CDR3 bases are TGTGCCAGCAGCTCCGGGACTAGGAGCTCCTATAATTCACCCCTCCACTTT. Its translation: CASSSGTRSSYNSPLHF.

The chain combines TRBV7-2 with TRBJ2-7, with 12 bases matching TRBD2. The CDR3 is 15 amino acids. V shed 5 bases and J 4 bases; nucleotides not matched to a gene: 6. Germline values: CDR1 SGHTA, CDR2 FQGNSA. CDR3 in amino acids: CASSDRTSGDYEQYF. DNA of the CDR3: TGTGCCAGCAGCGATAGGACTAGCGGGGATTACGAGCAGTACTTC.

CDR3 protein: CASPGQGGVYEQYF. The CDR3 coding sequence is TGTGCCAGCCCAGGACAGGGAGGGGTATACGAGCAGTACTTC. The genes are TRBV19 and TRBJ2-7; a possible D gene is TRBD1 (8 bases). The CDR3 runs 14 residues. Trimming pared 9 bases from V and 4 bases from J, leaving 19 bases between. The germline V gene has CDR1 LNHDA and CDR2 SQIVND (reference sequence).

The V and J genes are TRBV7-2 and TRBJ1-5; TRBD1 aligns across 7 bases. CDR1 and CDR2 (germline): SGHTA, FQGNSA. The junction had 7 bases not matched to a gene; V was cut back by 5 bases and J by 0 bases. The length of the CDR3 is 16 residues. The DNA for the CDR3 is TGTGCCAGCAGCCTTGGACAGGCCTATAGCAATCAGCCCCAGCATTTT. This sequence encodes CASSLGQAYSNQPQHF.

The genes are TRBV6-1 and TRBJ1-5; D possibly corresponds to TRBD1 (5 bases). The length of the CDR3 is 14 residues. Per the germline V gene, CDR1 is MNHNS and CDR2 is SASEGT. Trimming shortened V by 8 bases and J by 5 bases, and 16 bases separated the two germline ends. The CDR3 protein is CASATTATYQPQHF. CDR3 DNA: TGTGCCAGCGCCACGACAGCCACCTATCAGCCCCAGCATTTT.